This TCR beta chain was found in a study of blood T cell repertoires in COVID-19. Background on the study: The United States, Italy and Spain provided the acute and convalescent COVID-19 samples.

Authors' processing steps: It was from reference gene primer amplification that nucleated cell counts were estimated. Clones were sequenced by immunoSEQ multiplex PCR, and TCRdb holds only the in-frame ones, with some missing. That table furnishes V, J and clone size, whereas the DNA furnished D and trimming. Among over 200,000 clones listed, around 85% were seen once. This CDR3 contains 14 residues. With 3 bases clipped from V and 7 bases from J, the junction kept 6 bases outside the gene matches. Germline V lookup: CDR1 SGHRS, CDR2 YFSETQ. In terms of age and location, participants ranged from roughly 18 to 90 years and lived in fewer than 30 US areas.

The chain has TRBV5-1 and TRBJ1-4; 7 bases match TRBD1. This TCR came from a man between 40 and 49 years old who had recovered from COVID-19. What was sequenced was PBMCs or T cells enriched from blood (not recorded which). The CDR3 spells CASSSGQEVEKLFF. CDR3 coding DNA: TGCGCCAGCAGCTCTGGACAGGAGGTTGAAAAACTGTTTTTT.